The 17 T cell receptor beta chains listed next were all sequenced from one sample in a study of shared clonotypes between healthy human individuals. Only in-frame clones appear in the TCRdb table, and some are missing; sequencing was by immunoSEQ multiplex PCR. The table lists hundreds of thousands of clones, about 96% of them singletons. CD8 cells regarded as naive lacked CD45RO, were positively chosen for CCR7, and omitted terminally differentiated effector memory CD45RA+ cells. Sequenced sample: naive CD8+ T cells sorted from blood. All receptors derive from a woman in her 30s in good health.

V usage is TRBV6-1 and J usage is TRBJ1-2; D is ambiguous. Trimming removed 4 bases at V and 3 bases at J, with 15 bases between. There are 15 residues in the CDR3. Germline-derived CDR1 and CDR2 are MNHNS and SASEGT. The CDR3 coding sequence is TGTGCCAGCAGTGCCGTGATCGGGGTCTACTATGGCTACACCTTC. Translated: CASSAVIGVYYGYTF.

The chain couples TRBV4-2 to TRBJ1-4, with a possible D match to TRBD1 (6 bases). Deletions cut 0 bases from V and 5 bases from J, with 16 bases between. The CDR3 has 17 amino acids. Looked up from germline, CDR1 is LGHNA and CDR2 is YNFKEQ. CDR3 coding DNA: TGTGCCAGCAGCCAAGAAGTTACAGGGAGTGAGAATGAAAAACTGTTTTTT. This codes for CASSQEVTGSENEKLFF.

The chain uses TRBV11-2 and TRBJ2-4, with TRBD1 identical over 8 bases. The V segment lost 1 base and the J segment 8 bases; nucleotides outside the gene matches: 7. Germline lookup yields CDR1 SGHAT and CDR2 FQNNGV. The CDR3 is 15 amino acids. The DNA for the CDR3 is TGTGCCAGCAGCTTAGGGGGACAGGCTGGGGACATTCAGTACTTC. Its translation: CASSLGGQAGDIQYF.

The DNA for the CDR3 is TGTGCCAGCAGTTTATCCCCAGATTCAGATACGCAGTATTTT. Protein sequence: CASSLSPDSDTQYF. The gene calls are TRBV27 and TRBJ2-3; no clear D gene. Trimming removed 0 bases from V and 4 bases from J, with 8 bases in between. This CDR3 region has 14 residues. Per germline, CDR1 MNHEY and CDR2 SMNVEV (reference sequence).

This rearrangement joins TRBV5-6 to TRBJ2-1, with 9 bases matching TRBD2. The trim removed 1 base at V and 6 bases at J, leaving 5 bases unmatched. Germline CDR1 is SGHDT and CDR2 is YYEEEE. The CDR3 contains 15 residues. The CDR3 region is CASSLISGSSNEQFF. DNA for the CDR3: TGTGCCAGCAGCTTGATTAGCGGGAGTTCCAATGAGCAGTTCTTC.

The chain carries TRBV4-2 and TRBJ1-6, with unresolved D. The germline V and J ends were trimmed by 3 bases and 11 bases, with 8 bases remaining between them. Germline values: CDR1 LGHNA, CDR2 YNFKEQ. The CDR3 covers 12 residues. The chain's CDR3 is CASSQEGPPLHF. DNA of the CDR3: TGTGCCAGCAGCCAGGAGGGCCCACCCCTCCACTTT.

This chain connects TRBV12-1 to TRBJ2-3; TRBD2 is taken as the D call from the table, unchecked against the DNA. TRBV12-1 is shown as a pseudogene. This CDR3 is built from 15 residues. The CDR3 here is CASSFREAPSDTQYF. The CDR3 DNA reads as TGTGCCAGCAGCTTTCGCGAGGCCCCCTCCGATACGCAGTATTTT.

The chain employs TRBV7-8 and TRBJ2-3; D perhaps matches TRBD2 (6 bases). This CDR3 is built from 17 residues. Deletions cut 1 base from V and 0 bases from J, with 14 bases between. Germline assignment: CDR1 SGHVS and CDR2 FQNEAQ. DNA for the CDR3: TGTGCCAGCAGCTTAGACCCCCCTAGCGTGAGCACAGATACGCAGTATTTT. Protein: CASSLDPPSVSTDTQYF.

The chain recombines TRBV28 with TRBJ2-7, with TRBD2 matching over 12 bases. Germline CDR1 is MDHEN and CDR2 is SYDVKM. V shed 5 bases, J shed 2 bases, and the junction held 10 bases outside the gene matches. The CDR3 sequence is 17 residues long. The CDR3 here is CASSTTPPSGRAYEQYF. CDR3 DNA: TGTGCCAGCAGTACGACCCCCCCTAGCGGGAGGGCCTACGAGCAGTACTTC.

This chain connects TRBV28 to TRBJ2-5; TRBD2 matches 7 bases. The end of the DNA aligns better with TRBJ2-7, so the J call may be wrong. The CDR3 totals 15 residues. The V gene's germline CDR1 is MDHEN and CDR2 SYDVKM. The CDR3 DNA reads TGTGCCAGTGGGCGTACTAGCGCCGATTCCTACGAGCAGTACTTC. Its translation is CASGRTSADSYEQYF.

The chain recombines TRBV4-2 with TRBJ1-5; D not resolved. The CDR3 spans 14 residues. The V end was cut by 1 base, the J end by 9 bases, with 13 bases between. The germline gives CDR1 LGHNA, CDR2 YNFKEQ. In nucleotides, the CDR3 is TGTGCCAGCAGCCAAGGGACTGTAATGTGGCCCCAGCATTTT. It codes for CASSQGTVMWPQHF.

The V call is TRBV9, the J call TRBJ2-7; 8 bases map to TRBD2. Per germline, CDR1 SGDLS and CDR2 YYNGEE. This CDR3 has 15 residues. V trimming: 4 bases; J trimming: 2 bases; junction bases outside the gene matches: 8. The CDR3 DNA sequence: TGTGCCAGCAGCCCGAAGCGGGAGCCCACCTACGAGCAGTACTTC. Translated, it gives CASSPKREPTYEQYF.

This rearrangement joins TRBV5-1 to TRBJ2-1; 10 bases line up with TRBD2. Trimming took 2 bases from V and 6 from J; bases not matched to a gene: 14. The CDR3 length is 18 residues. Germline loops: CDR1 SGHRS, CDR2 YFSETQ. The CDR3 DNA sequence: TGCGCCAGCAGCTTAGGGCTAGCGGGAGATATAAGGATCAATGAGCAGTTCTTC. Translation gives CASSLGLAGDIRINEQFF.

This sequence joins TRBV2 and TRBJ2-2; 7 bases are a match to TRBD2. Germline assignment: CDR1 SNHLY and CDR2 FYNNEI. V dropped 8 bases and J dropped 3; count of bases not matched to a gene: 0. The CDR3 has 12 amino acids. CDR3 in amino acids: CASGGDTGELFF. The CDR3 DNA follows: TGTGCCAGCGGGGGGGACACCGGGGAGCTGTTTTTT. The full variable domain, its missing parts supplied by reference TRBV2 and TRBJ2-2, is EPEVTQTPSHQVTQMGQEVILRCVPISNHLYFYWYRQILGQKVEFLVSFYNNEISEKSEIFDDQFSVERPDGSNFTLKIRSTKLEDSAMYFCASGGDTGELFFGEGSRLTVL.

The V gene is TRBV5-1, the J gene TRBJ2-7; 9 positions agree with TRBD2. CDR3 size: 15 residues. Germline CDR1 SGHRS, CDR2 YFSETQ. V dropped 4 bases and J dropped 4; count of bases not matched to a gene: 9. The CDR3 here is CASSPGLAYVYEQYF. The CDR3 DNA reads TGCGCCAGCAGCCCGGGACTAGCTTACGTTTACGAGCAGTACTTC.

CDR3 nucleotides: TGTGCCACCAGCAGAGTACGGATCCCAGATACGCAGTATTTT. Translated: CATSRVRIPDTQYF. The chain carries TRBV15 and TRBJ2-3; D is uncertain. The V end lost 1 base, the J end lost 4 bases, and 9 bases lay between the germline ends. CDR1 and CDR2 (germline): LNHNV, YYDKDF (reference sequence). This CDR3 is built from 14 residues.

This clone has more than one count but fewer than ten. The V and J genes are TRBV6-5 and TRBJ2-7; the match to TRBD1 covers 9 bases. In germline, CDR1 is MNHEY, CDR2 SVGAGI. V trimming: 6 bases; J trimming: 3 bases; junction bases outside the gene matches: 3. The CDR3 loop spans 13 amino acids. CDR3 DNA: TGTGCCAGCAGCCAGGGACAGGGCTACGAGCAGTACTTC. This codes for CASSQGQGYEQYF.